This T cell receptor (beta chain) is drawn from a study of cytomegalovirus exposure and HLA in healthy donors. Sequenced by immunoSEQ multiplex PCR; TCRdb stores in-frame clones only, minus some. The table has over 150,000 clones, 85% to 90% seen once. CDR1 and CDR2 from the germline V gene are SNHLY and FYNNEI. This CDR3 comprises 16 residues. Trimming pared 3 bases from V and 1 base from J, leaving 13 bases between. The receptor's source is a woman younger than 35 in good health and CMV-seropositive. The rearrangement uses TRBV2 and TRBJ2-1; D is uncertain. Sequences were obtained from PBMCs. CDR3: CASSDGFEASYNEQFF. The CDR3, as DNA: TGTGCCAGCAGTGACGGCTTCGAGGCTTCCTACAATGAGCAGTTCTTC. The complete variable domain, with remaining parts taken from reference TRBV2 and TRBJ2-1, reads EPEVTQTPSHQVTQMGQEVILRCVPISNHLYFYWYRQILGQKVEFLVSFYNNEISEKSEIFDDQFSVERPDGSNFTLKIRSTKLEDSAMYFCASSDGFEASYNEQFFGPGTRLTVL.